This is a list of T cell receptor beta chains from one sample in a study of T cell responses to AZD1222 COVID-19 vaccine. Measured with immunoSEQ multiplex PCR; TCRdb has only the in-frame clones, and not every one. The sample records roughly 130,000 clones, around 87% being singletons. The sample consisted of peripheral blood, taken on day 0 of AZD1222 vaccination. All receptors come from an adult in good health. Each CDR3 is given with its conserved first and last residue.

v_call cdr3_aa
TRBV20-1 CSASEGYGYGYTF
TRBV6-5 CASSYGRANQPQHF
TRBV7-3 CASSLGRDSKAFF
TRBV5-1 CASGISGGPAINEQFF
TRBV27 CASSLWDGSTDTQYF
TRBV18 CASSPTGGGEGYTF
TRBV7-6 CASSLGLSSTDTQYF
TRBV4-1 CASSQDRGGHRTDTQYF
TRBV2 CASDLGLGQGIAEAFF
TRBV3-1/TRBV3-2 CASSQAGSYEQYF
TRBV28 CASSRPGQGGSYEQYF
TRBV4-2 CASSQRRGKKEETQYF
TRBV27 CASSLLGPTRTGSSMGGEQFF
TRBV27 CASSFSSSYEQYF
TRBV28 CASRGGGGVDEQFF
TRBV12-5 CASGLTGGLGAFF
TRBV3-1/TRBV3-2 CASSQDPQMGELFF
TRBV28 CASSLPSWKIGKLFF
TRBV27 CASRGAGQGVTIGYTF
TRBV19 CASGRGAPGSYNSPLHF
TRBV2 CASGAGSGQPHSPLHF
TRBV19 CASSPSGGDTQYF
TRBV5-5 CASSFIREPGGQFF
TRBV27 CASSLGSGGGKTQYF
TRBV7-2 CASSKTGVPETQYF
TRBV10-3 CAISESTGGYEQYF
TRBV28 CASRTGDFLYGYTF
TRBV5-4 CASSLGSPTGNYGYTF
TRBV14 CASSQTLRGYTF
TRBV6-2/TRBV6-3 CASSPRANRAGYTF
TRBV19 CASSYGTSYYNEQFF
TRBV18 CASSPPRVNSPLHF
TRBV28 CASSLLTGTGNYGYTF
TRBV28 CASSPPGGTQYF
TRBV9 CASSPGPGRNTEAFF
TRBV30 CAWTGRSTDTQYF
TRBV6-6 CASRGLAGGRGEQYF
TRBV15 CATSRVENYGYTF
TRBV5-1 CASSPDTITGELFF
TRBV9 CASSPTATGNTIYF
TRBV12-3/TRBV12-4 CASSYRPGELFF
TRBV7-2 CASSSRGGETQYF
TRBV19 CASTSTSGGAWAKNIQYF
TRBV30 CAWCSGLPSSYEQYF
TRBV11-2 CASSQNRYEQYF
TRBV24-1 CATSLAGGTDTQYF